This T cell receptor beta chain was sequenced in a study of shared clonotypes between healthy human individuals. Germline CDR1 is SGHAT and CDR2 is FQNNGV. This CDR3 is built from 16 residues. V trimming: 1 base; J trimming: 2 bases; junction bases outside the gene matches: 7. Source study methods: Without quality scores, immunoSEQ junctional reads could not be filtered like full-length reads. Assay used: immunoSEQ multiplex PCR; TCRdb lists only in-frame clones, some missing. The V and J calls and the clone size are those of that table, but D and trimming were determined from the DNA. The sample yields around 690,000 clones, 90% seen once.

This receptor was obtained from a man between 18 and 29 years old in good health. Some clones in this sample may be carry-over from other donors' samples. The chain is built from TRBV11-2 and TRBJ1-2; 7 bases line up with TRBD1. The source material was memory CD8+ T cells from PBMCs. As to subset: CD45RO+ cells pooled with CCR7-negative TemRA cells. This CDR3 is CASSLVAGTVNYGYTF. DNA for the CDR3: TGTGCCAGCAGCTTAGTAGCGGGGACAGTAAACTATGGCTACACCTTC.